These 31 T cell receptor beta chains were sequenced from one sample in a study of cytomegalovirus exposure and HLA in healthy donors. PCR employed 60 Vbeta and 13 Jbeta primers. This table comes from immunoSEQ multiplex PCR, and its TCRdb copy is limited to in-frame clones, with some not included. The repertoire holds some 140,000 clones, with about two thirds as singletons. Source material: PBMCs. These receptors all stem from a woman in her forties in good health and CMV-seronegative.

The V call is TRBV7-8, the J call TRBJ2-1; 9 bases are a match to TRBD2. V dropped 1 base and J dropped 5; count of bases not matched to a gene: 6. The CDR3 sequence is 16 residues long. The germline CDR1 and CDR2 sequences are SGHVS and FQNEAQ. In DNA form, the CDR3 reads TGTGCCAGCAGCTTAGATTATAGCGGGAGCAACAATGAGCAGTTCTTC. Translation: CASSLDYSGSNNEQFF.

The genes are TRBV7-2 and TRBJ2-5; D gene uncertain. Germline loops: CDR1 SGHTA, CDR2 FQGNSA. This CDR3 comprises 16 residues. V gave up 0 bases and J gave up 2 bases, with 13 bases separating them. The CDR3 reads CASSLAMTSQQETQYF. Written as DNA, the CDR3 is TGTGCCAGCAGCTTAGCGATGACATCCCAGCAAGAGACCCAGTACTTC.

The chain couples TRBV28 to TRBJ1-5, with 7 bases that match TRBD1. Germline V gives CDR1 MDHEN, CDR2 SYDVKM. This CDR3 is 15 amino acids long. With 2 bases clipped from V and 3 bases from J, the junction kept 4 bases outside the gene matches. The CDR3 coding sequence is TGTGCCAGCAGTTTACCCGGGACAGTCAATCAGCCCCAGCATTTT. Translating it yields CASSLPGTVNQPQHF.

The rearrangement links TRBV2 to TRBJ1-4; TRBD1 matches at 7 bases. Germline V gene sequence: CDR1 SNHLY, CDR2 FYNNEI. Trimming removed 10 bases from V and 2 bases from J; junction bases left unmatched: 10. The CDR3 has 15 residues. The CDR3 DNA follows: TGTGCCACCATGACAGGGAGCTTGACTAATGAAAAACTGTTTTTT. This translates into CATMTGSLTNEKLFF.

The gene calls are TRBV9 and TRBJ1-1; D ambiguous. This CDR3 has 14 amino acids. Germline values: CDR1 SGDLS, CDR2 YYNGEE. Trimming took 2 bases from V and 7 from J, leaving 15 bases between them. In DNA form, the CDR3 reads TGTGCCAGCAGCGTCTCCTGGGCAGGTGGTGAAGCTTTCTTT. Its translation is CASSVSWAGGEAFF.

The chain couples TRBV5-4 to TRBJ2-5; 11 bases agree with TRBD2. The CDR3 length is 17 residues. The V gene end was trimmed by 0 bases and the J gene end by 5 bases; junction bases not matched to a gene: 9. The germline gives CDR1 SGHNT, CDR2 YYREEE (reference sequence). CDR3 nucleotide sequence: TGTGCCAGCAGCTTGGGAGTAGCGGGGGGGCCGCGGGAGACCCAGTACTTC. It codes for CASSLGVAGGPRETQYF.

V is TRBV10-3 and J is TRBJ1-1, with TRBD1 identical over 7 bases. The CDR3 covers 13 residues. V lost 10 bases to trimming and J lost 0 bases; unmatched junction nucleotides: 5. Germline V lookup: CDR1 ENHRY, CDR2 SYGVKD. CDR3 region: CATRQGMNTEAFF. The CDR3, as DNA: TGTGCCACGAGACAGGGAATGAACACTGAAGCTTTCTTT.

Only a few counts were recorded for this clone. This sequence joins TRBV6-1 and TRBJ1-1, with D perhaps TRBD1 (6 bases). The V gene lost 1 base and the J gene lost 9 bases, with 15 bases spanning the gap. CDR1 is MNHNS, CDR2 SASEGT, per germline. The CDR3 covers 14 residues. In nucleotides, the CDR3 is TGTGCCAGCAGTGAAGTCTACAGGGACCAACAAGCTTTCTTT. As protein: CASSEVYRDQQAFF.

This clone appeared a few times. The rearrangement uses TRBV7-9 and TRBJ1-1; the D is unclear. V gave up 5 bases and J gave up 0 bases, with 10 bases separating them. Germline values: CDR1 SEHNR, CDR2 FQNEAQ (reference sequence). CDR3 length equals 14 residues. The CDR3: CASSHGQLNTEAFF. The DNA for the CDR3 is TGTGCCAGCAGCCACGGTCAATTGAACACTGAAGCTTTCTTT.

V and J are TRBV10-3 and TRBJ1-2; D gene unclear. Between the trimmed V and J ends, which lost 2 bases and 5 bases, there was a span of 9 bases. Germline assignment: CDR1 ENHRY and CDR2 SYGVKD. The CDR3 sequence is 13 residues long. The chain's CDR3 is CAISEPSTYGYTF. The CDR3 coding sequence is TGTGCCATCAGTGAGCCGTCGACATATGGCTACACCTTC.

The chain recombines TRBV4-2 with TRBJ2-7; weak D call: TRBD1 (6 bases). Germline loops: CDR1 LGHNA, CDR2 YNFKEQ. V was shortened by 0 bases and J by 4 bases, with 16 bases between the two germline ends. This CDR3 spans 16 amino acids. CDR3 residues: CASSQDGTGQAYEQYF. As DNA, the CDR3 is TGTGCCAGCAGCCAAGATGGAACAGGGCAAGCATACGAGCAGTACTTC.

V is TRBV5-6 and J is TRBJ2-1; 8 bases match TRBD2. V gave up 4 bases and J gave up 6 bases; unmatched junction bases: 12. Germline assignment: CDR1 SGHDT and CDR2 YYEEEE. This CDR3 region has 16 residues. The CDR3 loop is CASSVGGGGIVNEQFF. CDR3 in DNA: TGTGCCAGCAGCGTCGGGGGGGGCGGGATTGTCAATGAGCAGTTCTTC.

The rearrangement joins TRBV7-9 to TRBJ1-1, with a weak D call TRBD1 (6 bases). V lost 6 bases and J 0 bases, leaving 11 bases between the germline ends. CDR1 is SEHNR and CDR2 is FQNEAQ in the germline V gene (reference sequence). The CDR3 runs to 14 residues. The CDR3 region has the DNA TGTGCCAGCAGTCCAACAGGGCTGAACACTGAAGCTTTCTTT. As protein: CASSPTGLNTEAFF.

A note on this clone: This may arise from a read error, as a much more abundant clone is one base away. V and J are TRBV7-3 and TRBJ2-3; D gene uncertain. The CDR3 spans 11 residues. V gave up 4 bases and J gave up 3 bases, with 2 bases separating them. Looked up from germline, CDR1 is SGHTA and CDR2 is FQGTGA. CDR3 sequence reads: CASSSTDTQYF. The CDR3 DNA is TGTGCCAGCAGCTCTACAGATACGCAGTATTTT.

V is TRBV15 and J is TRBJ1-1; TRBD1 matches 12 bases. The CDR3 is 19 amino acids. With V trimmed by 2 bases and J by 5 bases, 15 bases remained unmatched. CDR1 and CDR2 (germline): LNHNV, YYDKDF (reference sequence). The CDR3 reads CATSRPIRRGQGARTEAFF. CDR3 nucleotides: TGTGCCACCAGCAGACCGATTCGACGGGGACAGGGGGCACGAACTGAAGCTTTCTTT.

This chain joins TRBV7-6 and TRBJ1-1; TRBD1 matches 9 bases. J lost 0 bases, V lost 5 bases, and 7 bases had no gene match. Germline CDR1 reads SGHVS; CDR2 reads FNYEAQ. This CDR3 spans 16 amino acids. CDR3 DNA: TGTGCCAGCAGCACATTTGGACAGGGGATGAACACTGAAGCTTTCTTT. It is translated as CASSTFGQGMNTEAFF.

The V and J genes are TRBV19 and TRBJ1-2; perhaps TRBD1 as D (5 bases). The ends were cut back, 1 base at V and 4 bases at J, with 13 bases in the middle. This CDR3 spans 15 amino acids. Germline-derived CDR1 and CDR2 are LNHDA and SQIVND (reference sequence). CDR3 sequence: CASSIGDSGGYGYTF. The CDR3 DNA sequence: TGTGCCAGTAGTATAGGAGACTCGGGGGGCTATGGCTACACCTTC. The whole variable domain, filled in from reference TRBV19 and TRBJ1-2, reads DGGITQSPKYLFRKEGQNVTLSCEQNLNHDAMYWYRQDPGQGLRLIYYSQIVNDFQKGDIAEGYSVSREKKESFPLTVTSAQKNPTAFYLCASSIGDSGGYGYTFGSGTRLTVV.

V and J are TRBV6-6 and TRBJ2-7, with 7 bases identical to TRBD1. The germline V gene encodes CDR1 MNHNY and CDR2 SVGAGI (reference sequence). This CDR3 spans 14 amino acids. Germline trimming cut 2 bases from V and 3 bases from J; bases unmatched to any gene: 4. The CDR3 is CASSYTGEYYEQYF. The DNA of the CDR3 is TGTGCCAGCAGTTACACAGGGGAATACTACGAGCAGTACTTC.

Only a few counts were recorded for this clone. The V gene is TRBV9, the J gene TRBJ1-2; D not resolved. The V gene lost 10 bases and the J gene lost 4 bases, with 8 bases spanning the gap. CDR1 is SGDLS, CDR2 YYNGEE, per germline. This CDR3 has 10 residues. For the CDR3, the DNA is TGTGCCTCGAGTGGCTATGGCTACACCTTC. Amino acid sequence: CASSGYGYTF.

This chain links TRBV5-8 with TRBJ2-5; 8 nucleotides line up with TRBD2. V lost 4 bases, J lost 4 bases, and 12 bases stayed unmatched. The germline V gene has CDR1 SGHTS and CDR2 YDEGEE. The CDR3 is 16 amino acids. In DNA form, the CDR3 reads TGTGCCAGCAGCAAGCGGGGGAGGCGTCCGGGAGAGACCCAGTACTTC. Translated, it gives CASSKRGRRPGETQYF.

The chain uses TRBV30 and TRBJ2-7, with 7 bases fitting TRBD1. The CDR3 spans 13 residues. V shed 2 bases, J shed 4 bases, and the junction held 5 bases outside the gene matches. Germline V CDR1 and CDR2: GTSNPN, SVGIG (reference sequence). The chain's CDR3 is CAWSSGRGYEQYF. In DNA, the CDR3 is TGTGCCTGGAGTAGTGGCAGGGGGTACGAGCAGTACTTC. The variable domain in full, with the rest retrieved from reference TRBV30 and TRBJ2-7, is SQTIHQWPATLVQPVGSPLSLECTVEGTSNPNLYWYRQAAGRGLQLLFYSVGIGQISSEVPQNLSASRPQDRQFILSSKKLLLSDSGFYLCAWSSGRGYEQYFGPGTRLTVT.

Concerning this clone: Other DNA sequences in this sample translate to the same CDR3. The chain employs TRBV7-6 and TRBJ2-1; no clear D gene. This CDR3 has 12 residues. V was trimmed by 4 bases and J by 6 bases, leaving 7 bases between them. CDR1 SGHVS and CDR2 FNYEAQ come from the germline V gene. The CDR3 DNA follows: TGTGCCAGCAGCTCCCCCGGCAATGAGCAGTTCTTC. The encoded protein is CASSSPGNEQFF.

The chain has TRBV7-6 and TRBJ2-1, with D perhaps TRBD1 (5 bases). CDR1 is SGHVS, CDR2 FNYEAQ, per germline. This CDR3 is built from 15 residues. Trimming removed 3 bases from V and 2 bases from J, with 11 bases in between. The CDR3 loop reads CASSLKGAPYNEQFF. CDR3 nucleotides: TGTGCCAGCAGCTTGAAAGGGGCACCCTACAATGAGCAGTTCTTC.

DNA of the CDR3: TGTGCCAGCATGGTGGGATGGACCCGAAGCGGGAACACCATATATTTT. Its protein is CASMVGWTRSGNTIYF. The chain recombines TRBV6-6 with TRBJ1-3; D gene uncertain. The CDR3 contains 16 residues. V was cut by 7 bases and J by 7 bases, with 23 bases left in between. The germline CDR1 and CDR2 sequences are MNHNY and SVGAGI (reference sequence).

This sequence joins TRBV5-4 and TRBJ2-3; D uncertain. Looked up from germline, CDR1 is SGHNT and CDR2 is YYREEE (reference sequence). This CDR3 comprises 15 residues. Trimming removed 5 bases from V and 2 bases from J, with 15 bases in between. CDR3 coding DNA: TGTGCCAGCAGTTCGAACGTGGGCTCCACAGATACGCAGTATTTT. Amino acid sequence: CASSSNVGSTDTQYF.

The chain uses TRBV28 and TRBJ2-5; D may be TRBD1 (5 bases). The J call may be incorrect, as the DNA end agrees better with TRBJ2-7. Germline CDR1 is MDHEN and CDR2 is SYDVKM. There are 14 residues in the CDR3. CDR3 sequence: CASRRPGRAHEQYF. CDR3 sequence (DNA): TGTGCCAGCAGGCGCCCGGGCAGGGCGCACGAGCAGTACTTC.

The CDR3 spells CASSPATGMRSGYTF. Here the CDR3 DNA reads TGTGCCAGCAGTCCCGCGACGGGGATGAGGAGCGGCTACACCTTC. The chain joins TRBV14 to TRBJ1-2; D is undetermined. Between the trimmed V and J ends, which lost 6 bases and 8 bases, there was a span of 22 bases. The CDR3 is made up of 15 amino acids. CDR1 and CDR2 from the germline V gene are SGHDN and FVKESK.

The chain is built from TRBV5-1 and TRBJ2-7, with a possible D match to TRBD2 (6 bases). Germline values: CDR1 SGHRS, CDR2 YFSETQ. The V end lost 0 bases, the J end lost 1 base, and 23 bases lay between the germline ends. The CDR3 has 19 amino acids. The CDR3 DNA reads TGCGCCAGCAGCTTGGGTCCCGAAGCCCCGATGGGGAGGTCCTACGAGCAGTACTTC. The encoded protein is CASSLGPEAPMGRSYEQYF.

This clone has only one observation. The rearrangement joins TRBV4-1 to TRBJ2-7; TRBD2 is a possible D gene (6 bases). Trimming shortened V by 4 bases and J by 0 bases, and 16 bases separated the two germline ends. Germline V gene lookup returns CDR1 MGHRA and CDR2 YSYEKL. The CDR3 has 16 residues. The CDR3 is CASSPAQGGLSYEQYF. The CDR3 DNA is TGCGCCAGCAGCCCCGCTCAGGGAGGCCTCTCCTACGAGCAGTACTTC.

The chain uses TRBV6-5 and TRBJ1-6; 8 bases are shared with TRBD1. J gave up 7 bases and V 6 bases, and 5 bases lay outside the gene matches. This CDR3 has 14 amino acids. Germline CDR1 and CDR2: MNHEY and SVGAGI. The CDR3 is CASRGQGGNSPLHF. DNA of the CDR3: TGTGCCAGCAGAGGACAGGGAGGAAATTCACCCCTCCACTTT.

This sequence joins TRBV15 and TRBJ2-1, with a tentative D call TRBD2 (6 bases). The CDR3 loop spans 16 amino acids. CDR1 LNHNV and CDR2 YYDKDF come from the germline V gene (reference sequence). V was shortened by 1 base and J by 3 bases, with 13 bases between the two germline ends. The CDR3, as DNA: TGTGCCACCAGCAGAGGGGTAGGAGGGGTCTACAATGAGCAGTTCTTC. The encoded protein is CATSRGVGGVYNEQFF.